A selection of T cell receptor beta chains follows, all from one sample in a study of long-term antiretroviral therapy in people with HIV. Only in-frame clones appear in the TCRdb table, and some are missing; sequencing was by immunoSEQ multiplex PCR. The table records about 24,000 clones, roughly four fifths of them present only once. Source: unsorted PBMCs, taken 0.7 years before starting antiretroviral therapy. These receptors were collected from a man aged 25-45 years with HIV. Both conserved end residues are part of each CDR3. Each record gives: J gene, D gene, clone size, V gene, CDR3 protein, CDR3 DNA. A D gene is named only where the DNA matches it firmly. Some rows have no size entry. The others give once, few or many, or a class for an expanded clone.

J: TRBJ2-7; D: TRBD2; size: .; V: TRBV6-1; CDR3: CASSEAASGAALYEQYF; DNA: TGTGCCAGCAGTGAAGCCGCGAGCGGGGCGGCCCTATACGAGCAGTACTTC
J: TRBJ1-6; D: .; size: .; V: TRBV11-2; CDR3: CASRQTASSYNSPLHF; DNA: TGTGCCAGCAGACAGACGGCGAGCTCCTATAATTCACCCCTCCACTTT
J: TRBJ1-6; D: TRBD1; size: .; V: TRBV6-1; CDR3: CASSESTGPWRDSPLHF; DNA: TGTGCCAGCAGTGAATCGACAGGGCCTTGGAGGGATTCACCCCTCCACTTT
J: TRBJ2-7; D: .; size: .; V: TRBV29-1; CDR3: CSVEVSGYEQYF; DNA: TGCAGCGTTGAGGTCTCGGGCTACGAGCAGTACTTC
J: TRBJ2-1; D: TRBD1; size: once; V: TRBV19; CDR3: CASTSDRASYNEQFF; DNA: TGTGCCAGTACCTCCGACAGGGCCTCCTACAATGAGCAGTTCTTC
J: TRBJ2-3; D: .; size: .; V: TRBV28; CDR3: CASSSGLYTQYF; DNA: TGTGCCAGCAGTTCGGGACTTTATACGCAGTATTTT
J: TRBJ2-4; D: .; size: once; V: TRBV27; CDR3: CASSLSRATVIQYF; DNA: TGTGCCAGCAGTTTATCCCGGGCGACCGTAATTCAGTACTTC
J: TRBJ2-5; D: .; size: .; V: TRBV7-2; CDR3: CASSLQETQYF; DNA: TGTGCCAGCAGCTTACAAGAGACCCAGTACTTC
J: TRBJ2-5; D: TRBD2; size: few; V: TRBV6-7; CDR3: CASSYPPGLADQETQYF; DNA: TGTGCCAGCAGTTATCCCCCGGGACTAGCAGACCAAGAGACCCAGTACTTC
J: TRBJ1-5; D: .; size: few; V: TRBV7-9; CDR3: CASSLDQPQHF; DNA: TGTGCCAGCAGCTTGGATCAGCCCCAGCATTTT
J: TRBJ1-5; D: .; size: .; V: TRBV6-6; CDR3: CATKGNRQPQHF; DNA: TGTGCCACTAAGGGCAACAGGCAGCCCCAGCATTTT
J: TRBJ1-1; D: .; size: .; V: TRBV18; CDR3: CASSDFGGEAEAFF; DNA: TGTGCCAGCTCCGACTTCGGCGGTGAGGCTGAAGCTTTCTTT
J: TRBJ1-5; D: .; size: .; V: TRBV28; CDR3: CASSLGGDGNQPQHF; DNA: TGTGCCAGCAGTTTAGGGGGAGACGGCAATCAGCCCCAGCATTTT
J: TRBJ1-5; D: TRBD1; size: .; V: TRBV19; CDR3: CASSPGTGPNQPQHF; DNA: TGTGCCAGTAGTCCCGGGACAGGGCCAAATCAGCCCCAGCATTTT
J: TRBJ2-3; D: TRBD2; size: .; V: TRBV5-4; CDR3: CASGAGGPPDTQYF; DNA: TGTGCCTCAGGGGCGGGAGGGCCGCCAGATACGCAGTATTTT
J: TRBJ2-2; D: .; size: .; V: TRBV4-1; CDR3: CASSQDGGTGELFF; DNA: TGCGCCAGCAGCCAAGACGGGGGAACCGGGGAGCTGTTTTTT
J: TRBJ2-1; D: TRBD1; size: .; V: TRBV5-1; CDR3: CASSSGLGLGQGRNEQFF; DNA: TGCGCCAGCAGCTCCGGGTTGGGGTTGGGACAGGGGAGGAATGAGCAGTTCTTC
J: TRBJ1-1; D: .; size: .; V: TRBV14; CDR3: CASSQVRVHMATEAFF; DNA: TGTGCCAGCAGCCAAGTTCGGGTGCATATGGCCACTGAAGCTTTCTTT
J: TRBJ2-7; D: .; size: .; V: TRBV29-1; CDR3: CSVEGGAHEQYF; DNA: TGCAGCGTTGAAGGTGGGGCTCACGAGCAGTACTTC
J: TRBJ1-1; D: TRBD1; size: .; V: TRBV6-1; CDR3: CASSLGQQNTEAFF; DNA: TGTGCCAGCAGCCTGGGACAGCAGAACACTGAAGCTTTCTTT
J: TRBJ2-3; D: .; size: .; V: TRBV14; CDR3: CASSQAGDGYSARTDTQYF; DNA: TGTGCCAGCAGCCAAGCCGGGGACGGTTACAGCGCGCGCACAGATACGCAGTATTTT
J: TRBJ1-2; D: TRBD1; size: .; V: TRBV30; CDR3: CAWRQGPYGYTF; DNA: TGTGCCTGGAGACAGGGGCCCTATGGCTACACCTTC
J: TRBJ2-2; D: TRBD2; size: .; V: TRBV13; CDR3: CASSRGLAGKAGELFF; DNA: TGTGCCAGCAGCCGCGGACTAGCGGGGAAGGCCGGGGAGCTGTTTTTT
J: TRBJ2-2; D: .; size: once; V: TRBV7-2; CDR3: CASSSPGTGELFF; DNA: TGTGCCAGCAGCTCACCCGGCACCGGGGAGCTGTTTTTT
J: TRBJ1-1; D: .; size: .; V: TRBV18; CDR3: CASSPKENTEAFF; DNA: TGTGCCAGCTCACCTAAGGAAAACACTGAAGCTTTCTTT
J: TRBJ2-3; D: TRBD2; size: .; V: TRBV11-2; CDR3: CASSLSGGTMGDTQYF; DNA: TGTGCCAGCAGCTTGTCGGGAGGAACTATGGGAGATACGCAGTATTTT
J: TRBJ1-1; D: TRBD1; size: .; V: TRBV5-5; CDR3: CASSFAGGGTEAFF; DNA: TGTGCCAGCAGCTTTGCAGGGGGAGGCACTGAAGCTTTCTTT
J: TRBJ2-2; D: .; size: .; V: TRBV6-1; CDR3: CASSRQTNTGELFF; DNA: TGTGCCAGCAGTCGACAGACGAACACCGGGGAGCTGTTTTTT
J: TRBJ1-2; D: TRBD1; size: .; V: TRBV9; CDR3: CASSVARGQGGNGYTF; DNA: TGTGCCAGCAGCGTAGCTAGAGGACAGGGTGGGAATGGCTACACCTTC
J: TRBJ1-5; D: .; size: .; V: TRBV19; CDR3: CASSIDIWTVHSNQPQHF; DNA: TGTGCCAGTAGTATAGATATCTGGACAGTTCATAGCAATCAGCCCCAGCATTTT
J: TRBJ2-7; D: TRBD1; size: .; V: TRBV19; CDR3: CASRKDRDRYEQYF; DNA: TGTGCCAGTAGGAAGGACAGGGACCGCTACGAGCAGTACTTC
J: TRBJ2-1; D: TRBD2; size: .; V: TRBV19; CDR3: CASRTSGGTTEQFF; DNA: TGTGCCAGCAGGACTAGCGGGGGGACCACGGAGCAGTTCTTC
J: TRBJ2-7; D: .; size: .; V: TRBV7-8; CDR3: CAISRGASSYEQYF; DNA: TGTGCCATCTCTCGGGGGGCAAGCTCCTACGAGCAGTACTTC
J: TRBJ2-5; D: .; size: .; V: TRBV5-4; CDR3: CASSLAGLAPAAQYF; DNA: TGTGCCAGCAGCTTGGCCGGGCTAGCGCCGGCGGCCCAGTACTTC
J: TRBJ2-4; D: .; size: .; V: TRBV30; CDR3: CAWSVPSHVAKNIQYF; DNA: TGTGCCTGGAGTGTACCGTCCCACGTAGCCAAAAACATTCAGTACTTC
J: TRBJ1-5; D: .; size: few; V: TRBV7-9; CDR3: CASSLIGGGQPQHF; DNA: TGTGCCAGCAGCTTAATCGGGGGCGGGCAGCCCCAGCATTTT
J: TRBJ2-3; D: .; size: .; V: TRBV7-9; CDR3: CASSLKAGPTDTQYF; DNA: TGTGCCAGCAGCTTGAAAGCGGGTCCCACAGATACGCAGTATTTT
J: TRBJ1-3; D: TRBD1; size: once; V: TRBV6-5; CDR3: CASRLTGGSGNTIYF; DNA: TGTGCCAGCAGACTTACAGGGGGAAGTGGAAACACCATATATTTT